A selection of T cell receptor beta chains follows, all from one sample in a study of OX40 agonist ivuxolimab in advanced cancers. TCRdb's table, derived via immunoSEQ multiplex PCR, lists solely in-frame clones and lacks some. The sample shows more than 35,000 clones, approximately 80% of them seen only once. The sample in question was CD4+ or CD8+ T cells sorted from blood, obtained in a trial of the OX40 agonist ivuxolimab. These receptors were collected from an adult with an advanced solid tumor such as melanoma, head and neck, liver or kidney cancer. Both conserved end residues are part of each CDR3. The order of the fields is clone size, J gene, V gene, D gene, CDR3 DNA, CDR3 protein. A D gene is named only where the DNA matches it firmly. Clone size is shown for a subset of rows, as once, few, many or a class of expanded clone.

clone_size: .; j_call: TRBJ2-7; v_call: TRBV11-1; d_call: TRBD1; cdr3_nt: TGTGCCAGCAGCTCACCACAGGGGGAAAGAGAGCAGTACTTC; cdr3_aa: CASSSPQGEREQYF
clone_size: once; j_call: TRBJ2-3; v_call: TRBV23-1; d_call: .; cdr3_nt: TGCGCCAGCAGTCCCGAGGGGGGTGCAGATACGCAGTATTTT; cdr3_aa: CASSPEGGADTQYF
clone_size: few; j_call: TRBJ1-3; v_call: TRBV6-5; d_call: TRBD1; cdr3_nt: TGTGCCAGCAGTTTCAGACAGGGGTATAGAAACACCATATATTTT; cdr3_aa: CASSFRQGYRNTIYF
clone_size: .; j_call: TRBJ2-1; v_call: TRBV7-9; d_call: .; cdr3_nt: TGTGCCAGCAGCTTTGGGGCGGCGAGATCCTACAATGAGCAGTTCTTC; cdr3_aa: CASSFGAARSYNEQFF
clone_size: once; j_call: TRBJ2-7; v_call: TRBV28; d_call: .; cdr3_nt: TGTGCCAGCAGTTTGGCCCCCAGACCCTACGAGCAGTACTTC; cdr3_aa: CASSLAPRPYEQYF
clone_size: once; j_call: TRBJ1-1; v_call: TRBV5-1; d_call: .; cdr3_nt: TGCGCCAGCAGCTCCGATTACACAAATCTGGGGAACACTGAAGCTTTCTTT; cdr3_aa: CASSSDYTNLGNTEAFF
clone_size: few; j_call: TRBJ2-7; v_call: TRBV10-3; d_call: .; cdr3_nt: TGTGCCATCAGTGTGGGGAGCTCCTACGAGCAGTACTTC; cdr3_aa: CAISVGSSYEQYF
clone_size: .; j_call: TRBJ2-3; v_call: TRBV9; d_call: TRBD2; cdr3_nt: TGTGCCAGCAGCGTATCCACTAGCGGGGGGCTGGGGACAGATACGCAGTATTTT; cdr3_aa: CASSVSTSGGLGTDTQYF
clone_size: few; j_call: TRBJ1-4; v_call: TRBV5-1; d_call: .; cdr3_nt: TGCGCCAGCAGCCCTCACAGGGCAACTAATGAAAAACTGTTTTTT; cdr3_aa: CASSPHRATNEKLFF
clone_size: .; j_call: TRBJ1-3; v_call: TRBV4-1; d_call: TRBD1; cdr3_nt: TGCGCCAGCAGCCTAGACAGGGCCTCTGGAAACACCATATATTTT; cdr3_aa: CASSLDRASGNTIYF
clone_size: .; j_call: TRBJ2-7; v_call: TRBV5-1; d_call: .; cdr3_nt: TGCGCCAGCAGCAGGACAGAAAGGGGCTACGAGCAGTACTTC; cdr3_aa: CASSRTERGYEQYF
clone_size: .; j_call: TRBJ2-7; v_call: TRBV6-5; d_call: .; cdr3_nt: TGTGCCAGCAGTTACGACGCAGGCGCCCGGGCGTACTTC; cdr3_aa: CASSYDAGARAYF
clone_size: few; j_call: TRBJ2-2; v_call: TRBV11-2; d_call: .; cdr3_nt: TGTGCCAGCAGCCGCCCAGCGACAGGCCCCGGGGAGCTGTTTTTT; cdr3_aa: CASSRPATGPGELFF
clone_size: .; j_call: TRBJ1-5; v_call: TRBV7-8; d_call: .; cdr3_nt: TGTGCCAGCAGCTTAGTCGTCAGGGATCAGCCCCAGCATTTT; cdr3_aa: CASSLVVRDQPQHF
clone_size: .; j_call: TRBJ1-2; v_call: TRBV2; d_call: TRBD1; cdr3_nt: TGTGCCAGCAGTCTGACAGGGCTCAGTTATGGCTACACCTTC; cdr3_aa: CASSLTGLSYGYTF
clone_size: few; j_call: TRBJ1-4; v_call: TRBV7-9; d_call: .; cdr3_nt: TGTGCCAGCAGCTTAGAGTCCCAAAAGAGACTGTTTTTT; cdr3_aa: CASSLESQKRLFF
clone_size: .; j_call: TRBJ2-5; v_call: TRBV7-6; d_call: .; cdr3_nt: TGTGCCAGCAGCTTACTGTCTCCACATGGGGGTGGTGGAGAGACCCAGTACTTC; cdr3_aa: CASSLLSPHGGGGETQYF
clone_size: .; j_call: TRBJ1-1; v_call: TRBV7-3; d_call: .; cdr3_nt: TGTGCCAGCAGCTCGGGACTCCCCGGTGGAGCTTTCTTT; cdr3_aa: CASSSGLPGGAFF
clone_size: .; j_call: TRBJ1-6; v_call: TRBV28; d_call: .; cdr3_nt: TGTGCCAGCTGCTACTCCGGGGGGACCCCCTCTAGGCTACTCCACTTT; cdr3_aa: CASCYSGGTPSRLLHF
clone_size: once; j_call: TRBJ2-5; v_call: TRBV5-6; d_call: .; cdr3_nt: TGTGCCAGCAGCTTACGTAGCGGTGGGCCAGAGACCCAGTACTTC; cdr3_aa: CASSLRSGGPETQYF
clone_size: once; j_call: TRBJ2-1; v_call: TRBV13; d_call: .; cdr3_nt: TGTGCCAGCAGCCCGGATAGCGGACAATACAATGAGCAGTTCTTC; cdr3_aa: CASSPDSGQYNEQFF
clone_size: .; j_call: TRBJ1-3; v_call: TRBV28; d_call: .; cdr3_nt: TGTGCCAGCAGTTGGGGCGGGGCCTCTGGAAACACCATATATTTT; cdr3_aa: CASSWGGASGNTIYF
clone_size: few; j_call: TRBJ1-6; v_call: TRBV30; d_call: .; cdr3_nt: TGTGCCTGGGGCGAAAGTAATTCACCCCTCCACTTT; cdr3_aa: CAWGESNSPLHF